The text below deals with one T cell receptor beta chain. It lacks a known antigen. Base qualities are not at hand, and no much larger clone is one base apart. In the germline V gene (reference sequence), CDR1 corresponds to GTSNPN and CDR2 to SVGIG. From cysteine to phenylalanine, the CDR3 is 15 amino acids long. Here the CDR3 DNA is all that survives: 45 bases in frame from base 1. Relative to germline, V is 0 bases shorter and J is 4 bases shorter, with 12 bases between their ends. The data were obtained in a study of T cell responses to AZD1222 COVID-19 vaccine (dated by TCRdb to about 2021). About the investigation overall: Because spike-specific TCR depth and breadth did not differ between the two schedules, AZD1222 recipients who got a second dose at roughly 4 weeks were pooled with those who got a second dose at roughly 12 weeks. TCR sequencing covered fewer than 250 trial participants: some 210 given two doses of AZD1222 and approximately 26 given two doses of MenACWY control vaccine. Enrollment into the trials was organized by age into subgroups of 18-55, 56-69 and 70-plus years, and those subgroups contained 148, 28 and 57 TCR-sequenced participants, respectively. General findings and caveats noted by the study authors: The 56-69-year group was small, and its depth increase did not reach significance, likely because of low power. Reportedly, close to half of the unique spike-specific TCRs recognized epitopes lying outside the regions that are mutated in the B.1.351 and B.1.1.7 variants. The vaccine-associated CD4 TCRs covered the entire spike protein, and the dominant responses fell in regions 160-218 and 743-854. Conclusions about previously exposed vaccinees were limited because only a handful of AZD1222 recipients were SARS-CoV-2 seropositive at baseline. After two AZD1222 doses, both the breadth and the depth of spike-specific TCRs were significantly higher than at day 0 and than in MenACWY recipients. Most participants were white British and females outnumbered males, and the authors suggested that clonal diversity may have been underestimated. Because no samples from the day 14 peak response were available, repertoires could be characterized only after the peak T cell response.

This specimen's time point label, per the study, means: baseline before first vaccination. The vaccinee samples were drawn from two UK trials, COV001 and COV002, one of which was a single-blind randomized controlled phase 2/3 trial testing AZD1222 (ChAdOx1 nCoV-19) in healthy adults. Trial participant PBMC samples were collected at day 0 and day 28 after the second dose for TCRbeta chain sequencing. The CDR3 regions of human TCRbeta chains were analyzed by immunosequencing. The published analysis was carried out like this. TCRs in the repertoires were matched against a reference library of SARS-CoV-2-specific TCRs that had been generated with the MIRA antigen-specificity platform. Breadth was defined as the fraction of unique TCRs that were SARS-CoV-2-associated. Depth was defined as the fraction of total T cells that were SARS-CoV-2-associated. Using the MIRA data, each spike-specific TCR was mapped to the spike region that the TCR reacts to and placed in a CD4 or CD8 class. Log10-transformed breadth and depth values were compared by one-way ANOVA with Sidak's multiple comparisons tests. Entries here come from immuneACCESS through TCRdb and include only in-frame sequences with V and J called. Some clones fail to appear in such tables; in the studies checked, an unresolved V gene covers under half of the shortfall, and the cause of the remainder is unknown. V and J calls plus clone size are reproduced from that table; the DNA served to infer D and trimming. Recorded for this sample are 65,000 to 90,000 clones; approximately 89% of them occurred a single time. In total, the top ten clones hold about a fifth of the sample.

This chain is built from TRBV30 and TRBJ2-2; the D region possibly corresponds to TRBD2 (6 bases align). The sequence derives from an adult in good health. The sample consisted of peripheral blood, taken on day 0 of AZD1222 vaccination. The CDR3 has the sequence CAWSVLAGGTGELFF. In nucleotides, the sequence is TGTGCCTGGAGTGTATTGGCCGGGGGCACCGGGGAGCTGTTTTTT.